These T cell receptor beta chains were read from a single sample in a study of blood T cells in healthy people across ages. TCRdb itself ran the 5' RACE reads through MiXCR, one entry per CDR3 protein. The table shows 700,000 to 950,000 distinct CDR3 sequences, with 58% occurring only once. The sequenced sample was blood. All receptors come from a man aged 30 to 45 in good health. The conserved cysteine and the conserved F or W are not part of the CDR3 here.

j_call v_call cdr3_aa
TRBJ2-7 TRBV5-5 ASSLALDSSYEQY
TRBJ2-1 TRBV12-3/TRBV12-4 ASSGEGSGDRAEQF
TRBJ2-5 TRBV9 ASSVGTGVSETQY
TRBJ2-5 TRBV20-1 SARDYMEETQY
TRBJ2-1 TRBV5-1 ASSYDRDEQF
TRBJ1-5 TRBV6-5 ASGHGGEQPQH
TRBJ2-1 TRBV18 ASSPPVAGDSNEQF
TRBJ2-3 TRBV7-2 ASRFTGDPQY
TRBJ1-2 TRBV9 ASSARHITNYGYT
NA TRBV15 ATSPTGSPYEQY
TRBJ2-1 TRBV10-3 AIKMDGNEQF
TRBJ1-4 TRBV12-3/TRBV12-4 ASSLIHSDEKLF
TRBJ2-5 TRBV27 ASSHYLTANNEQY
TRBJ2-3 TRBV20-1 SARWRDYSTDTQY
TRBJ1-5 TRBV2 ASSATGSMWGDQPQH
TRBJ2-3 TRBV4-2 ASSQGLATDTQY
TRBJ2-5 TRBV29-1 SVGYRDETQY
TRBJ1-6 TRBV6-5 ASSDARETPLH
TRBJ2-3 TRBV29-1 SVGTRGRITDTQY
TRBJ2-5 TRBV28 ASSSLGTGVGETQY
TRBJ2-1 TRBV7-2 ASSLSHEWNEQF
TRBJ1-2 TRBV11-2 ASSTGTSGGYYGYT
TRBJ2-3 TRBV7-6 ASTKGLASTTDTQY
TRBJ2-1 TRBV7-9 ASRGEDEQF
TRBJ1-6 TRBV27 ASSRKTWGNSPLH
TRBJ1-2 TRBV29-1 SVEVLRQLGYGYT
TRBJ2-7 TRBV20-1 SASRGAFSYEQY
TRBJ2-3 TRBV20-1 SARAPLLGNTDTQY
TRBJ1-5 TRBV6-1 ASSTGTGWGSNQPQH
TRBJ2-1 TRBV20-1 SARVWTGVYNEQF
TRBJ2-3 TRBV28 ASSFRGRKDTQY
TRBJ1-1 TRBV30 AGRLNTEAF
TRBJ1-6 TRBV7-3 ASSLTGDRGNSPLH
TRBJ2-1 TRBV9 ASSVGNSLSGEQF
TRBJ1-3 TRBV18 ASSPRPGSNTIY
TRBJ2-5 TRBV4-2 ASSQDPQGGEETQY
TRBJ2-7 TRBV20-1 SATAEAGHEQY